These 15 T cell receptor beta chains were all obtained from the same sample, sequenced in a study of T cells in Graves' hyperthyroidism and ophthalmopathy. RNA transcripts were the template for amplifying TCR beta CDR3 regions. With the HTBI primer set, the TCR CDR3 went through a first round of RT-PCR. Via MiXCR, TCRdb re-called the multiplex PCR reads, giving one row per CDR3 protein. In the table there are 750,000 to 900,000 distinct CDR3 sequences, over 35% of which are singletons. Sequences were obtained from blood. These receptors all stem from a man between 18 and 29 years old with Graves' hyperthyroidism.

This clonotype was observed a few times. The chain has TRBV20-1 and TRBJ2-7; D not resolved. The germline V gene has CDR1 DFQATT and CDR2 SNEGSKA (reference sequence). Trimming removed 5 bases at V and 5 bases at J, with 22 bases between. The CDR3 spans 15 residues. The CDR3 DNA follows: TGCAGTGCTGGCCTGAACGCACTCTCTTCCGACGAGCAGTACTTC. It translates to CSAGLNALSSDEQYF.

As concerns this clonotype: One end of the junction varies from germline; a read error may be responsible. This chain links TRBV10-3 with TRBJ1-6; 9 bases line up with TRBD1. The CDR3 spans 15 residues. Germline CDR1 is ENHRY and CDR2 is SYGVKD. The CDR3 is CASSPSRQGDSPLHF. DNA of the CDR3: TGTGCCAGCAGCCCCTCCCGACAGGGGGATTCGCCCCTCCACTTT.

This clonotype has a single count. A much larger clone differs by one base, so this may be a read error. CDR3 in amino acids: CSSGLQETQYF. In DNA form, the CDR3 reads TGCAGCTCCGGGCTTCAAGAGACCCAGTACTTC. The V call is TRBV29-1, the J call TRBJ2-5; D ambiguous. The CDR3 sequence is 11 residues long. Germline loops: CDR1 SQVTM, CDR2 ANQGSEA. The V and J ends lost 8 bases and 2 bases respectively, with 9 bases between them.

The chain has TRBV20-1 and TRBJ2-7, with 7 bases lining up with TRBD2. This CDR3 region has 16 residues. Germline values: CDR1 DFQATT, CDR2 SNEGSKA (reference sequence). V gave up 0 bases and J gave up 2 bases; unmatched junction bases: 10. CDR3 sequence reads: CSARDLKASGPYEQYF. The CDR3 DNA follows: TGCAGTGCTAGAGATCTTAAGGCTAGCGGCCCCTACGAGCAGTACTTC.

This clonotype has ten or more counts. The chain has TRBV4-3 and TRBJ2-5; 8 bases fit TRBD2. The germline CDR1 and CDR2 sequences are LGHNA and YSLEER. CDR3 size: 16 residues. With 4 bases clipped from V and 2 bases from J, the junction kept 9 bases outside the gene matches. The CDR3 region has the DNA TGCGCCAGCAGCCTCCAGGCGACTAGCGCTCAAGAGACCCAGTACTTC. This encodes CASSLQATSAQETQYF.

This clonotype was seen ten or more times. This chain joins TRBV29-1 and TRBJ1-2; the D is unclear. Per the germline V gene, CDR1 is SQVTM and CDR2 is ANQGSEA. Trimming stripped 7 bases from V and 1 base from J, with 7 bases between. The CDR3 runs to 11 residues. The CDR3 bases are TGCAGCGCGGGTTTTAACTATGGCTACACCTTC. Encoded protein: CSAGFNYGYTF.

This clonotype was recorded at least ten times. This chain connects TRBV7-9 to TRBJ2-5, with D unclear. CDR3 length: 14 residues. With 5 bases removed from V and 2 bases from J, the gap between germline ends came to 12 bases. Per germline, CDR1 SEHNR and CDR2 FQNEAQ (reference sequence). Here the CDR3 DNA reads TGTGCCAGCAGCGCAAACAGTGAGCAAGAGACCCAGTACTTC. Amino acids: CASSANSEQETQYF.

This clonotype has at least ten counts. V gene TRBV29-1 combines with J gene TRBJ1-4, with 10 bases aligning to TRBD1. J was trimmed by 7 bases and V by 7 bases; bases with no gene match: 9. This CDR3 has 14 residues. Germline V gene lookup returns CDR1 SQVTM and CDR2 ANQGSEA. CDR3 amino acids: CSAAPGTGVEKLFF. CDR3 nucleotides: TGCAGCGCCGCCCCCGGGACAGGGGTTGAAAAACTGTTTTTT. Full variable domain (rest looked up from reference TRBV29-1 and TRBJ1-4): SAVISQKPSRDICQRGTSLTIQCQVDSQVTMMFWYRQQPGQSLTLIATANQGSEATYESGFVIDKFPISRPNLTFSTLTVSNMSPEDSSIYLCSAAPGTGVEKLFFGSGTQLSVL.

Only a few counts were recorded for this clonotype. The chain carries TRBV5-1 and TRBJ1-6, with D unclear. Trimming removed 4 bases from V and 6 bases from J, with 11 bases in between. The CDR3 consists of 14 residues. CDR1 SGHRS and CDR2 YFSETQ come from the germline V gene. The chain's CDR3 is CASSPDKINSPLHF. The CDR3 nucleotides read TGCGCCAGCAGCCCCGACAAAATTAATTCACCCCTCCACTTT.

This clonotype was counted a few times. This rearrangement joins TRBV6-6 to TRBJ1-2, with 10 bases identical to TRBD1. The V and J ends lost 5 bases and 2 bases, in that order; junction bases with no gene match: 8. Germline CDR1 is MNHNY and CDR2 is SVGAGI (reference sequence). CDR3 size: 16 residues. CDR3 loop: CASSTAPGQGNYGYTF. CDR3 sequence (DNA): TGTGCCAGCAGTACCGCTCCGGGACAGGGGAACTATGGCTACACCTTC.

This clonotype appeared a few times. The chain has TRBV20-1 and TRBJ2-5, with D maybe TRBD2 (5 bases). Deletions cut 3 bases from V and 7 bases from J, with 24 bases between. The CDR3 totals 16 residues. CDR1 DFQATT and CDR2 SNEGSKA come from the germline V gene (reference sequence). CDR3 in amino acids: CSASVPRASGYGTQYF. CDR3 nucleotides: TGCAGTGCTAGTGTACCTCGGGCCTCGGGGTATGGGACCCAGTACTTC.

This clonotype was seen only a few times. This chain links TRBV4-1 with TRBJ1-1; no definite D call. V was clipped by 1 base and J by 6 bases, with 9 bases between them. This CDR3 region has 13 residues. Germline V lookup: CDR1 MGHRA, CDR2 YSYEKL. The DNA of the CDR3 is TGCGCCAGCAGCCAAGTCCCCGGCCCTGAAGCTTTCTTT. Amino acids: CASSQVPGPEAFF.

The sample holds many counts of this clonotype. The J gene is TRBJ2-5, the V gene TRBV20-1, with D perhaps TRBD2 (5 bases). This CDR3 has 13 residues. Deletions cut 1 base from V and 4 bases from J, with 10 bases between. CDR1 and CDR2 from the germline V gene are DFQATT and SNEGSKA (reference sequence). Here the CDR3 DNA reads TGCAGTGCTAGAGTCGGGGTAACAGAGACCCAGTACTTC. Residues: CSARVGVTETQYF.

This clonotype was picked up one time. This chain joins TRBV19 and TRBJ1-3; TRBD1 matches at 8 bases. Unmatched junction bases numbered 5, after V lost 5 bases and J lost 5 bases. The CDR3 totals 14 residues. CDR1 is LNHDA and CDR2 is SQIVND in the germline V gene (reference sequence). Here the CDR3 reads CASSLGTGRNTIYF. The CDR3 DNA is TGTGCCAGTAGTCTCGGGACAGGCCGAAACACCATATATTTT.

The table lists this clonotype with many counts. V gene TRBV5-1 combines with J gene TRBJ1-3; tentatively, D is TRBD1 (5 bases). This CDR3 comprises 15 residues. Germline V CDR1 and CDR2: SGHRS, YFSETQ. V lost 0 bases to trimming and J lost 2 bases, with 9 bases between them. DNA of the CDR3: TGCGCCAGCAGCTTGGGATTGGGGGCTGGAAACACCATATATTTT. This translates into CASSLGLGAGNTIYF.